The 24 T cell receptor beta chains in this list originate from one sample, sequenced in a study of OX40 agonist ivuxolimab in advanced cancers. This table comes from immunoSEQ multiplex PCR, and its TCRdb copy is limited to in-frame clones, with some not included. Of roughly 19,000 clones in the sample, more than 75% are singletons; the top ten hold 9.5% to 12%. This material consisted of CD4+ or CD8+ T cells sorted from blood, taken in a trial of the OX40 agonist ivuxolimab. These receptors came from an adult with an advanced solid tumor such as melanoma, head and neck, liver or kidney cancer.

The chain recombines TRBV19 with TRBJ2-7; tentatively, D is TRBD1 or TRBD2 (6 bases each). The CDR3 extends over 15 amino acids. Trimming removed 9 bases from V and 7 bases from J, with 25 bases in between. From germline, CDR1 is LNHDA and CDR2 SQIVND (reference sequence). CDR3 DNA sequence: TGTGCCAGCTCCTGGGGGCGGGGCACCCCTGGGGAGCAGTACTTC. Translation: CASSWGRGTPGEQYF. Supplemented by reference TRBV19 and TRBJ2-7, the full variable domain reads DGGITQSPKYLFRKEGQNVTLSCEQNLNHDAMYWYRQDPGQGLRLIYYSQIVNDFQKGDIAEGYSVSREKKESFPLTVTSAQKNPTAFYLCASSWGRGTPGEQYFGPGTRLTVT.

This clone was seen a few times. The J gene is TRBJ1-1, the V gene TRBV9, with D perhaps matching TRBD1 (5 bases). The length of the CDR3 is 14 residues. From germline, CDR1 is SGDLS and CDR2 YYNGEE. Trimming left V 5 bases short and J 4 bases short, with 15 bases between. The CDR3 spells CASSFKGDSTEAFF. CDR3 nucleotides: TGTGCCAGCAGTTTTAAGGGCGACAGCACTGAAGCTTTCTTT.

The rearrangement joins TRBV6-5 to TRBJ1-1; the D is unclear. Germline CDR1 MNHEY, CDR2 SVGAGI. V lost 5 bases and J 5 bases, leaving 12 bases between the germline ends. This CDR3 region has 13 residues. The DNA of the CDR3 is TGTGCCAGCAGTCGGGGTTCGGGTACTGAAGCTTTCTTT. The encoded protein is CASSRGSGTEAFF.

CDR3 coding DNA: TGCGCCAGCAGCTTGGCCTCAGAGGGGACTCCGAACTATGGCTACACCTTC. This sequence encodes CASSLASEGTPNYGYTF. The chain combines TRBV5-1 with TRBJ1-2, with D maybe TRBD1 (5 bases). The CDR3 covers 17 residues. The V end lost 0 bases, the J end lost 2 bases, and 17 bases lay between the germline ends. The germline V gene encodes CDR1 SGHRS and CDR2 YFSETQ.

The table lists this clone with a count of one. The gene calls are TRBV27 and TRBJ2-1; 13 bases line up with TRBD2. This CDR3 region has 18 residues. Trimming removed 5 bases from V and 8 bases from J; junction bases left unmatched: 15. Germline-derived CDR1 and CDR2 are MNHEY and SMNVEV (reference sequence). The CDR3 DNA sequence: TGTGCCAGCAGTCCTCTATGGACTGGGACTAGCGGGGTCCATGAGCAGTTCTTC. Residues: CASSPLWTGTSGVHEQFF.

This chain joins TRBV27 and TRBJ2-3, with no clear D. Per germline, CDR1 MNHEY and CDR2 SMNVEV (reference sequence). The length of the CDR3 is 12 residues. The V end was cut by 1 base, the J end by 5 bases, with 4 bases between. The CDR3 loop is CASSLYGDTQYF. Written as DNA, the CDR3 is TGTGCCAGCAGTTTATATGGAGATACGCAGTATTTT.

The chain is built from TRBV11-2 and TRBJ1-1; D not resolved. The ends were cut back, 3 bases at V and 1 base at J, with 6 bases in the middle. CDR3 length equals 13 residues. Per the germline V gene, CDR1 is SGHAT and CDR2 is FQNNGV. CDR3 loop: CASSLGKNTEAFF. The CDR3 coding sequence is TGTGCCAGCAGCTTGGGCAAGAACACTGAAGCTTTCTTT.

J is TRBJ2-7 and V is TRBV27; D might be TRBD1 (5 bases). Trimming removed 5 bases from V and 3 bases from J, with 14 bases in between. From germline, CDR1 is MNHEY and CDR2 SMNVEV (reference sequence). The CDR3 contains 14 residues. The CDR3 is CASSPAGHIYEQYF. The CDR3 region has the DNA TGTGCCAGCAGTCCCGCCGGACATATCTACGAGCAGTACTTC.

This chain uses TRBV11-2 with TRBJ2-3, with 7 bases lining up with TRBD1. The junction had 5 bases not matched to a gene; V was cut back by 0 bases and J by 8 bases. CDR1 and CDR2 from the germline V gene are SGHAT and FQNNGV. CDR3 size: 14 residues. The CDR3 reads CASSLDQGVVTQYF. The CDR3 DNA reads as TGTGCCAGCAGCTTAGATCAGGGGGTTGTTACGCAGTATTTT.

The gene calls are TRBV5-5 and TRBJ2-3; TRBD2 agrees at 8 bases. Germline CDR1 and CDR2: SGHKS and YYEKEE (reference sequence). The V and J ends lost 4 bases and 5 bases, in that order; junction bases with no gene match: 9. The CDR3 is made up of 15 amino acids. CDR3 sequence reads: CASSDRGLARDTQYF. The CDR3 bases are TGTGCCAGCAGCGACCGTGGACTAGCTCGAGATACGCAGTATTTT.

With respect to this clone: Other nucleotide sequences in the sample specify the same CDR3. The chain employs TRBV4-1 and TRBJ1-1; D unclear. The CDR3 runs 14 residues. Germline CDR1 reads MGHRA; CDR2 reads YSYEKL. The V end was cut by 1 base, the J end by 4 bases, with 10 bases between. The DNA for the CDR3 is TGCGCCAGCAGCCAAGCAGCGGCCGTCACTGAAGCTTTCTTT. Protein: CASSQAAAVTEAFF.

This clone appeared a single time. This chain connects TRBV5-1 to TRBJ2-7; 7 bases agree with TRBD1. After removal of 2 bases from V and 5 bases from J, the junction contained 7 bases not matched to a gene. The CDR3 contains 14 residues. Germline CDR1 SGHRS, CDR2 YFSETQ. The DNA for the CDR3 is TGCGCCAGCAGCTTTAAACAGGGGAGCGACGAGCAGTACTTC. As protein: CASSFKQGSDEQYF.

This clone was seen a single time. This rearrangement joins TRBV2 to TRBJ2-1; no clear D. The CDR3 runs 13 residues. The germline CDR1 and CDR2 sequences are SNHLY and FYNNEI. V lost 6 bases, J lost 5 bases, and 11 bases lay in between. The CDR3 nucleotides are TGTGCCAGCAGCTTGGACGGTGACAATGAGCAGTTCTTC. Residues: CASSLDGDNEQFF.

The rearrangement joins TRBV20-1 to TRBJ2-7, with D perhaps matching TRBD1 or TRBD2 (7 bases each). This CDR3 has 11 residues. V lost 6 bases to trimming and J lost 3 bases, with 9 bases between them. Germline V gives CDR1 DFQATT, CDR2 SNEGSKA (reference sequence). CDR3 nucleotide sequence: TGCAGTGCCAGGGGGGGCTACGAGCAGTACTTC. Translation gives CSARGGYEQYF.

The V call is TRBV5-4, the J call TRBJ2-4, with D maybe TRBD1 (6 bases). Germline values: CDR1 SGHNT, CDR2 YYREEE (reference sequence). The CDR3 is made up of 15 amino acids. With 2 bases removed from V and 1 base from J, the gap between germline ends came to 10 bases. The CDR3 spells CASSLNQGAKNIQYF. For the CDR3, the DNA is TGTGCCAGCAGCTTAAACCAGGGGGCCAAAAACATTCAGTACTTC.

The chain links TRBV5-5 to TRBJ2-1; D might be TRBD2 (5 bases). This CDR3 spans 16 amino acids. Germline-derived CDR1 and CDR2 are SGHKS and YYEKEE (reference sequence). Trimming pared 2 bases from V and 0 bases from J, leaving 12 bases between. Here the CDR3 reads CASSLTRAASYNEQFF. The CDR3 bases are TGTGCCAGCAGCTTAACGAGGGCTGCCTCCTACAATGAGCAGTTCTTC.

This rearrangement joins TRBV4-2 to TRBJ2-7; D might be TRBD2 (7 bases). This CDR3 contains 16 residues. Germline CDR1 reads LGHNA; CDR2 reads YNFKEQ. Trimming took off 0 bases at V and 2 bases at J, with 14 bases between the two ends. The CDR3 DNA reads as TGTGCCAGCAGCCAAGATTGGGCGGGGGCTGCCTACGAGCAGTACTTC. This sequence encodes CASSQDWAGAAYEQYF.

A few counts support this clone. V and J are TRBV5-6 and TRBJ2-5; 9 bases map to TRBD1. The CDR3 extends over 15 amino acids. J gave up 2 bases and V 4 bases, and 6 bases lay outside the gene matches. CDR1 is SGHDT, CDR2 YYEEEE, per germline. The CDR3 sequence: CASSHGTGSQETQYF. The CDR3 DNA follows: TGTGCCAGCAGCCATGGGACAGGGTCGCAAGAGACCCAGTACTTC. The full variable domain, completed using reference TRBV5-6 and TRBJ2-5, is DAGVTQSPTHLIKTRGQQVTLRCSPKSGHDTVSWYQQALGQGPQFIFQYYEEEERQRGNFPDRFSGHQFPNYSSELNVNALLLGDSALYLCASSHGTGSQETQYFGPGTRLLVL.

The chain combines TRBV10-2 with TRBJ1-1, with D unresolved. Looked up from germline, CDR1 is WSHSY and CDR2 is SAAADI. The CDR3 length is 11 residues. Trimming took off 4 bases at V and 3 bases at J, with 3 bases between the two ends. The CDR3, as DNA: TGCGCCAGCAGTGCCCACACTGAAGCTTTCTTT. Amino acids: CASSAHTEAFF.

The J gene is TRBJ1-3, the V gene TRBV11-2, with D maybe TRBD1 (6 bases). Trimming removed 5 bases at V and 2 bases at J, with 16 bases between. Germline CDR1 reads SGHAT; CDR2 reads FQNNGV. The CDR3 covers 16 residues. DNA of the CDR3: TGTGCCAGCAGCCAGGGGTCCGGAGCGCCTGGAAACACCATATATTTT. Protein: CASSQGSGAPGNTIYF. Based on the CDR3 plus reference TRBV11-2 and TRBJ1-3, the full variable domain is EAGVAQSPRYKIIEKRQSVAFWCNPISGHATLYWYQQILGQGPKLLIQFQNNGVVDDSQLPKDRFSAERLKGVDSTLKIQPAKLEDSAVYLCASSQGSGAPGNTIYFGEGSWLTVV.

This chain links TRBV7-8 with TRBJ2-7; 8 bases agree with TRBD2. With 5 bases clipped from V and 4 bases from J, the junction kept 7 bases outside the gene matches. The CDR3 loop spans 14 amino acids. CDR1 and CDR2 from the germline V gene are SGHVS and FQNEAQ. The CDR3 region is CASSHGGEGYEQYF. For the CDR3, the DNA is TGTGCCAGCAGCCACGGGGGGGAGGGGTACGAGCAGTACTTC.

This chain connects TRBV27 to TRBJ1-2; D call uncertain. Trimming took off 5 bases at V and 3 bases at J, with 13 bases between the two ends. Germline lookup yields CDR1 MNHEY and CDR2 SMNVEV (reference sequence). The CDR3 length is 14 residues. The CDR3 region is CASSDSGPYYGYTF. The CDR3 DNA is TGTGCCAGCAGTGACTCCGGGCCATACTATGGCTACACCTTC.

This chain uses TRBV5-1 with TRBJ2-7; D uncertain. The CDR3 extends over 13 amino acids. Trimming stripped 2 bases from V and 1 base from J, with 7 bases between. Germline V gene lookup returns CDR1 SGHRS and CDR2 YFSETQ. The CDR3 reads CASSLGRSYEQYF. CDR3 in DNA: TGCGCCAGCAGCTTAGGTCGGTCCTACGAGCAGTACTTC.

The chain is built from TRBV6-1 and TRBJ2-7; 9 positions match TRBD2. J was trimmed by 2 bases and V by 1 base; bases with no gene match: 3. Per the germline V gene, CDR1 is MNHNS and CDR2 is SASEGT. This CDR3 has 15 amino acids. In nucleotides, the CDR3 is TGTGCCAGCAGTGAAGGACTAGCGGACACCTACGAGCAGTACTTC. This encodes CASSEGLADTYEQYF.